A single sample gave rise to the 15 T cell receptor beta chains below, sequenced in a study of cytomegalovirus exposure and HLA in healthy donors. Vbeta (60) and Jbeta (13) primers were used in the PCR. TCRdb's table, derived via immunoSEQ multiplex PCR, lists solely in-frame clones and lacks some. The data hold about 160,000 clones, with approximately 80% observed a single time. Material for sequencing was PBMCs. The receptors here all came from a woman aged 40 to 50 in good health and CMV-seropositive.

The chain couples TRBV7-2 to TRBJ2-7; perhaps TRBD2 as D (5 bases). The germline V gene has CDR1 SGHTA and CDR2 FQGNSA. The CDR3 is made up of 13 amino acids. V shed 3 bases and J shed 6 bases, with 12 bases lying between them. The CDR3 bases are TGTGCCAGCAGCTTGCTATTGGAGGTCGAGCAGTACTTC. It is translated as CASSLLLEVEQYF.

The V gene is TRBV19, the J gene TRBJ1-2; D may be TRBD1 (5 bases). The CDR3 loop spans 15 amino acids. Germline CDR1 LNHDA, CDR2 SQIVND (reference sequence). V was shortened by 10 bases and J by 8 bases, with 26 bases between the two germline ends. The CDR3 region is CATLTSGLDSGGYTF. The CDR3 nucleotides read TGTGCCACCCTAACCTCAGGTTTAGACAGTGGGGGCTACACCTTC.

This chain uses TRBV11-3 with TRBJ2-1, with 12 nucleotides matching TRBD2. This CDR3 contains 13 residues. V shed 9 bases and J 9 bases; nucleotides not matched to a gene: 6. CDR1 SGHNT and CDR2 YENEEA come from the germline V gene. Written as DNA, the CDR3 is TGTGCCAGGAGGACTAGCGGGACTCCTGAGCAGTTCTTC. Translation: CARRTSGTPEQFF.

The chain has TRBV5-4 and TRBJ2-1; the match to TRBD2 covers 13 bases. From germline, CDR1 is SGHNT and CDR2 YYREEE (reference sequence). After removal of 4 bases from V and 7 bases from J, the junction contained 8 bases not matched to a gene. The CDR3 has 16 amino acids. CDR3 region: CASSPTSGRAGNEQFF. Written as DNA, the CDR3 is TGTGCCAGCAGCCCCACTAGCGGGAGGGCCGGGAATGAGCAGTTCTTC.

The chain combines TRBV4-3 with TRBJ1-1, with 12 bases identical to TRBD1. Germline V CDR1 and CDR2: LGHNA, YSLEER. V was pared by 4 bases and J by 3 bases, with 9 bases of the junction left unmatched. The CDR3 spans 17 residues. CDR3 nucleotide sequence: TGCGCCAGCAGCCGACGGGACAGGGGGCTCCCCGACACTGAAGCTTTCTTT. Its translation is CASSRRDRGLPDTEAFF.

This clone was counted between two and nine times. The chain employs TRBV5-1 and TRBJ2-2; D not resolved. V gave up 4 bases and J gave up 0 bases, with 4 bases separating them. Germline CDR1 is SGHRS and CDR2 is YFSETQ. The CDR3 runs to 13 residues. CDR3 bases: TGCGCCAGCAGCCGGGCGAACACCGGGGAGCTGTTTTTT. Encoded protein: CASSRANTGELFF.

The chain carries TRBV6-1 and TRBJ2-7, with 7 bases that match TRBD1. Germline V gene data show CDR1 as MNHNS and CDR2 as SASEGT. The length of the CDR3 is 15 residues. V lost 4 bases to trimming and J lost 2 bases; unmatched junction nucleotides: 8. The CDR3 loop is CASSASGTAAYEQYF. The DNA of the CDR3 is TGTGCCAGCAGTGCCTCCGGGACAGCCGCCTACGAGCAGTACTTC.

The chain links TRBV29-1 to TRBJ1-1, with TRBD1 as a possible D gene (6 bases). From germline, CDR1 is SQVTM and CDR2 ANQGSEA. The V and J ends lost 6 bases and 0 bases respectively, with 11 bases between them. The CDR3 is made up of 13 amino acids. CDR3 residues: CSVMGQMNTEAFF. CDR3 DNA: TGCAGCGTGATGGGACAAATGAACACTGAAGCTTTCTTT.

V and J are TRBV7-9 and TRBJ2-5; D remains unclear. This CDR3 contains 13 residues. CDR1 SEHNR and CDR2 FQNEAQ come from the germline V gene (reference sequence). V was cut by 1 base and J by 4 bases, with 7 bases left in between. Written as DNA, the CDR3 is TGTGCCAGCAGCTTAGGGGCTATAGAGACCCAGTACTTC. This sequence encodes CASSLGAIETQYF.

V gene TRBV2 combines with J gene TRBJ1-2, with D possibly being TRBD1 (5 bases). The CDR3 has 14 amino acids. V shed 2 bases and J shed 7 bases, with 14 bases lying between them. Germline V CDR1 and CDR2: SNHLY, FYNNEI. The CDR3 is CASSESRARGGYTF. CDR3 DNA sequence: TGTGCCAGCAGTGAAAGCAGGGCGCGAGGTGGCTACACCTTC.

This rearrangement joins TRBV7-9 to TRBJ2-7; D is undetermined. Trimming removed 3 bases from V and 7 bases from J, with 10 bases in between. The CDR3 length is 12 residues. Germline loops: CDR1 SEHNR, CDR2 FQNEAQ (reference sequence). In DNA, the CDR3 is TGTGCCAGCAGCTTGGGCCAAGTAGAGCAGTACTTC. Protein sequence: CASSLGQVEQYF.

The chain employs TRBV18 and TRBJ1-1; D is possibly TRBD1 (6 bases). Per the germline V gene, CDR1 is KGHSH and CDR2 is LQKENI. V lost 1 base, J lost 3 bases, and 9 bases lay in between. This CDR3 has 14 residues. CDR3 nucleotide sequence: TGTGCCAGCTCACCACAGGGGGAGTACACTGAAGCTTTCTTT. Protein sequence: CASSPQGEYTEAFF.

The CDR3 loop reads CASSQDVSTTNEKLFF. The CDR3 nucleotides read TGTGCCAGCAGCCAAGATGTAAGCACAACTAATGAAAAACTGTTTTTT. This chain connects TRBV14 to TRBJ1-4; D gene uncertain. V dropped 0 bases and J dropped 0 bases, with 8 bases sitting between them. The CDR3 consists of 16 residues. Germline V gene lookup returns CDR1 SGHDN and CDR2 FVKESK.

This chain connects TRBV28 to TRBJ1-2, with 10 nucleotides matching TRBD1. In germline, CDR1 is MDHEN, CDR2 SYDVKM. This CDR3 spans 16 amino acids. With V trimmed by 3 bases and J by 7 bases, 11 bases remained unmatched. The CDR3 is CASSLFGGQGLSGYTF. CDR3 in DNA: TGTGCCAGCAGTTTGTTTGGGGGACAGGGGCTGAGTGGCTACACCTTC.

The chain joins TRBV19 to TRBJ1-4; tentatively, D is TRBD1 (6 bases). This CDR3 comprises 15 residues. Germline CDR1 reads LNHDA; CDR2 reads SQIVND (reference sequence). V was cut by 5 bases and J by 8 bases, with 18 bases left in between. CDR3 nucleotides: TGTGCCAGTAGTTCTTGGGGGCGCGATCCCGAAAAACTGTTTTTT. Amino acids: CASSSWGRDPEKLFF.